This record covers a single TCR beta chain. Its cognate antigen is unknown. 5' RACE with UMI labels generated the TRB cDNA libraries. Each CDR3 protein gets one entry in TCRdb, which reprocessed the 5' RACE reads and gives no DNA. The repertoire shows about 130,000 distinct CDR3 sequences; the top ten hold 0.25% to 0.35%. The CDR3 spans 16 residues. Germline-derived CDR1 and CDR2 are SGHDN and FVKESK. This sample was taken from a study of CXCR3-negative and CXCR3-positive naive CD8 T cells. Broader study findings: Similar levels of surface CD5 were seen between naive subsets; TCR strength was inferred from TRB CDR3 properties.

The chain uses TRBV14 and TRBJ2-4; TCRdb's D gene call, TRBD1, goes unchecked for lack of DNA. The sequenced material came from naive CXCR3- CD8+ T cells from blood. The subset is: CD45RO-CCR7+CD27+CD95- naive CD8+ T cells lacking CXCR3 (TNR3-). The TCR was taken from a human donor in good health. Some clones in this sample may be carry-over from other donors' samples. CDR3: CASSRRDSLAKNIQYF.